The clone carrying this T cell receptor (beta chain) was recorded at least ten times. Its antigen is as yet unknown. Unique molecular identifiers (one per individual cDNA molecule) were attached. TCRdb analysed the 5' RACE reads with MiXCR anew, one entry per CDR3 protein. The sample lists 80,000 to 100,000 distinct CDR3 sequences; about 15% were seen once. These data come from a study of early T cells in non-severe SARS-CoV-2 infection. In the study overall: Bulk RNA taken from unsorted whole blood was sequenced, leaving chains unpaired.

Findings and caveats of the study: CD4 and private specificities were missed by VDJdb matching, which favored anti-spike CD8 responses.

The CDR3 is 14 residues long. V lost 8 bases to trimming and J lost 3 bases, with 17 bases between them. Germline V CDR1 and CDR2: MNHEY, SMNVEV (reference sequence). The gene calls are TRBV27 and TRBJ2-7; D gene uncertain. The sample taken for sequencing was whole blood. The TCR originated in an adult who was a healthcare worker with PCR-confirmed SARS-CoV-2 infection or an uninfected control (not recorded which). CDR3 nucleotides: TGTGCCAGCGGTTCCCTTCGATACAACTACGAGCAGTACTTC. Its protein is CASGSLRYNYEQYF.